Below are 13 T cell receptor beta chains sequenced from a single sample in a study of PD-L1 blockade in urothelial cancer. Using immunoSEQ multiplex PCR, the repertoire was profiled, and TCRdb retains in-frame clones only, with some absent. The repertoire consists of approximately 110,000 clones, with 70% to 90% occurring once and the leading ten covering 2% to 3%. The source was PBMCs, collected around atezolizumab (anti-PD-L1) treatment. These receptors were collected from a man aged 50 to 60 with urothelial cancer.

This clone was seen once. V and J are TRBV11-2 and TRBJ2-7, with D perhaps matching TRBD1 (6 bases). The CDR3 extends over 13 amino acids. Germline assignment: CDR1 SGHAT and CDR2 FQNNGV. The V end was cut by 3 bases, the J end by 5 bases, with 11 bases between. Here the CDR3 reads CASSLNRVHEQYF. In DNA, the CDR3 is TGTGCCAGCAGCTTGAACAGGGTGCACGAGCAGTACTTC.

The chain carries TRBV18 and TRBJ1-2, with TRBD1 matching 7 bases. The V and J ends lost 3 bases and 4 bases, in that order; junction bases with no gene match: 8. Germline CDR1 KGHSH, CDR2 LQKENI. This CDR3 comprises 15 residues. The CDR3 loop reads CASSPQGGAFYGYTF. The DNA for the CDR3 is TGTGCCAGCTCACCGCAAGGGGGCGCGTTCTATGGCTACACCTTC.

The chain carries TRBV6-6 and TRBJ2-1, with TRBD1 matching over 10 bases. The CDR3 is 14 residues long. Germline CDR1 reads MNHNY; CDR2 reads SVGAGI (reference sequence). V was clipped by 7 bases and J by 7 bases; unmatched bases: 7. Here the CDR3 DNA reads TGTGCCAGCACCCAAGGACAGGGGGTGAATGAGCAGTTCTTC. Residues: CASTQGQGVNEQFF.

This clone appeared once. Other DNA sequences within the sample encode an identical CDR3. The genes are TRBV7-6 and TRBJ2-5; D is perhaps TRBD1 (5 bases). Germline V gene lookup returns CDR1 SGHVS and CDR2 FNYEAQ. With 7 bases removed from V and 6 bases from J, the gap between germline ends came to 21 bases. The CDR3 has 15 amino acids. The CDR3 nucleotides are TGTGCCAGCACCCCTATGATTGAAGGGGTAAAGACCCAGTACTTC. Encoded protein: CASTPMIEGVKTQYF.

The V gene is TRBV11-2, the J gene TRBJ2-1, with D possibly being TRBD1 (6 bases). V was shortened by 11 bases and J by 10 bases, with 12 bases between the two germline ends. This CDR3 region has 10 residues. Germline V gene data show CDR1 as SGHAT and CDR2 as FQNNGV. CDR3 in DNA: TGTGCCGCAGGGGAGCGGGAGCAGTTCTTC. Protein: CAAGEREQFF.

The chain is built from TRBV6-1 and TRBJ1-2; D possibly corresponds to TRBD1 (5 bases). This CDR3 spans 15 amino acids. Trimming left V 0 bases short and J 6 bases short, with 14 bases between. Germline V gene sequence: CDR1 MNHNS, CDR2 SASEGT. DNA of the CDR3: TGTGCCAGCAGTGAAGCGTGGGCAGGGATGAATGGCTACACCTTC. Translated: CASSEAWAGMNGYTF.

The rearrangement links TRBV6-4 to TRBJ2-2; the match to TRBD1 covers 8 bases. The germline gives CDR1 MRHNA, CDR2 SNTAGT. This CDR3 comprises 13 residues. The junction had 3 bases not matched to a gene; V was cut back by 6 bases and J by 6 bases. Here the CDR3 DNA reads TGTGCCAGCAGCCGGACAGGGTCCGGGGAGCTGTTTTTT. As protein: CASSRTGSGELFF.

CDR3 nucleotide sequence: TGCGCCAGCAGCATTACTAGCGGGGCTTACGAGCAGTACTTC. It is translated as CASSITSGAYEQYF. The chain uses TRBV5-1 and TRBJ2-7; 10 nucleotides agree with TRBD2. The CDR3 covers 14 residues. CDR1 is SGHRS, CDR2 YFSETQ, per germline. V was pared by 4 bases and J by 4 bases, with 5 bases of the junction left unmatched.

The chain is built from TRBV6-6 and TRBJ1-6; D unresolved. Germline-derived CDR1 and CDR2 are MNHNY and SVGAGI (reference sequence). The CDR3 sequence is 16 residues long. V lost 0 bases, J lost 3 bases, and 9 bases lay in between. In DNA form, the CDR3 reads TGTGCCAGCAGTTACTCGCCAGGAAACTATAATTCACCCCTCCACTTT. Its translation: CASSYSPGNYNSPLHF.

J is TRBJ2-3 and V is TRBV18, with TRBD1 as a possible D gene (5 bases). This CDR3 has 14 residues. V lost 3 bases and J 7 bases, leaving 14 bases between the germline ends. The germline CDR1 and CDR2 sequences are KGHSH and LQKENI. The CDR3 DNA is TGTGCCAGCTCACCGCCCCAGGGTATGCATACGCAGTATTTT. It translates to CASSPPQGMHTQYF.

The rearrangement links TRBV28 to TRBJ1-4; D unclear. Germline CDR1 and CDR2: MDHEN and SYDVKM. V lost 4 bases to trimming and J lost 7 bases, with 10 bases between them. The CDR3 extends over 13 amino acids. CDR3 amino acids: CASSSGVAEKLFF. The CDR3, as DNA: TGTGCCAGCAGTTCCGGAGTAGCTGAAAAACTGTTTTTT. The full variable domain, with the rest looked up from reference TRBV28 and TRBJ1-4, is DVKVTQSSRYLVKRTGEKVFLECVQDMDHENMFWYRQDPGLGLRLIYFSYDVKMKEKGDIPEGYSVSREKKERFSLILESASTNQTSMYLCASSSGVAEKLFFGSGTQLSVL.

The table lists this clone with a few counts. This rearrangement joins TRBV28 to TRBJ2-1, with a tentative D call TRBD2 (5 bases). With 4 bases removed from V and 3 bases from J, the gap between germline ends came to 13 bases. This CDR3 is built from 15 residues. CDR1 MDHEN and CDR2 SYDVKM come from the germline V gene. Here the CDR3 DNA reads TGTGCCAGCAGTTCAGGAGGACGGGTCTACAATGAGCAGTTCTTC. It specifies CASSSGGRVYNEQFF.

CDR3 sequence: CASSTFGGTGVQPQHF. The CDR3, as DNA: TGTGCCAGTAGTACGTTCGGGGGGACAGGGGTTCAGCCCCAGCATTTT. This sequence joins TRBV19 and TRBJ1-5, with 10 bases fitting TRBD1. The CDR3 consists of 16 residues. The germline CDR1 and CDR2 sequences are LNHDA and SQIVND (reference sequence). The V and J ends lost 4 bases and 6 bases, in that order; junction bases with no gene match: 9.